A single sample is the source of the 32 T cell receptor beta chains below, sequenced in a study of chemoradiotherapy in HPV16-positive cancers. Only in-frame clones appear in the TCRdb table, and some are missing; sequencing was by immunoSEQ multiplex PCR. The table records 8,000 to 9,000 clones, approximately 88% of them present only once. The sequences come from blood, collected from a patient who underwent chemoradiotherapy. These receptors all come from a human donor with HPV-associated anogenital cancer.

The V gene is TRBV2, the J gene TRBJ2-3, with 10 nucleotides matching TRBD2. Trimming at V came to 7 bases and at J to 2 bases, leaving 3 bases not matched to a gene. The CDR3 loop spans 14 amino acids. CDR1 and CDR2 from the germline V gene are SNHLY and FYNNEI. CDR3 in DNA: TGTGCCAGCATGGGACTAGCGTACACAGATACGCAGTATTTT. Amino acid sequence: CASMGLAYTDTQYF. Variable domain in full (rest from reference TRBV2 and TRBJ2-3): EPEVTQTPSHQVTQMGQEVILRCVPISNHLYFYWYRQILGQKVEFLVSFYNNEISEKSEIFDDQFSVERPDGSNFTLKIRSTKLEDSAMYFCASMGLAYTDTQYFGPGTRLTVL.

The chain joins TRBV6-5 to TRBJ2-2; D is unresolved. V dropped 0 bases and J dropped 3 bases, with 8 bases sitting between them. Germline values: CDR1 MNHEY, CDR2 SVGAGI. The CDR3 extends over 15 amino acids. The CDR3 reads CASSYSNGDTGELFF. CDR3 sequence (DNA): TGTGCCAGCAGTTACTCGAACGGTGACACCGGGGAGCTGTTTTTT.

The chain recombines TRBV28 with TRBJ1-4, with a weak D call TRBD1 (5 bases). The germline gives CDR1 MDHEN, CDR2 SYDVKM. V lost 1 base and J lost 8, with 17 bases in between. CDR3 size: 16 residues. This CDR3 reads CASSLSPGIGIEKLFF. DNA for the CDR3: TGTGCCAGCAGTTTATCCCCAGGGATTGGCATAGAAAAACTGTTTTTT.

This sequence joins TRBV2 and TRBJ1-2, with TRBD1 matching 8 bases. Germline lookup yields CDR1 SNHLY and CDR2 FYNNEI. V was pared by 2 bases and J by 4 bases, with 9 bases of the junction left unmatched. The CDR3 spans 16 residues. The CDR3 sequence: CASSESKAQGAYGYTF. CDR3 coding DNA: TGTGCCAGCAGTGAATCGAAGGCTCAGGGGGCCTATGGCTACACCTTC.

The chain has TRBV6-4 and TRBJ1-2; TRBD1 matches at 7 bases. The germline V gene has CDR1 MRHNA and CDR2 SNTAGT. CDR3 length: 15 amino acids. V dropped 5 bases and J dropped 0; count of bases not matched to a gene: 6. The CDR3 loop reads CASSPDRTSNYGYTF. The CDR3 DNA is TGTGCCAGCAGTCCGGACAGGACCTCTAACTATGGCTACACCTTC.

The chain recombines TRBV29-1 with TRBJ2-7; 10 nucleotides line up with TRBD1. The germline V gene encodes CDR1 SQVTM and CDR2 ANQGSEA. Trimming cost V 7 bases and J 7 bases; bases outside gene matches: 7. This CDR3 is 12 amino acids long. The CDR3: CSGRQGAGEQYF. DNA of the CDR3: TGCAGCGGTAGACAGGGGGCGGGGGAGCAGTACTTC.

The chain links TRBV2 to TRBJ2-1, with D possibly called TRBD1 or TRBD2 (5 bases each). CDR3 length: 14 residues. Germline V gene data show CDR1 as SNHLY and CDR2 as FYNNEI. The V and J ends lost 4 bases and 8 bases respectively, with 15 bases between them. CDR3 bases: TGTGCCAGCAGTGTCTCGGGACGGTTCGATGAGCAGTTCTTC. This encodes CASSVSGRFDEQFF.

The gene calls are TRBV11-2 and TRBJ1-1; D remains unclear. Germline-derived CDR1 and CDR2 are SGHAT and FQNNGV. V was cut by 1 base and J by 0 bases, with 3 bases left in between. This CDR3 has 13 amino acids. CDR3 sequence reads: CASSLVMNTEAFF. In nucleotides, the CDR3 is TGTGCCAGCAGCTTAGTAATGAACACTGAAGCTTTCTTT.

V gene TRBV7-9 combines with J gene TRBJ2-2; 7 nucleotides match TRBD1. Looked up from germline, CDR1 is SEHNR and CDR2 is FQNEAQ (reference sequence). V shed 5 bases, J shed 5 bases, and the junction held 8 bases outside the gene matches. This CDR3 has 15 residues. The CDR3 sequence is CASSKEGTATGELFF. CDR3 nucleotide sequence: TGTGCCAGCAGCAAAGAAGGGACAGCAACCGGGGAGCTGTTTTTT.

This chain joins TRBV5-6 and TRBJ2-1; D is possibly TRBD2 (5 bases). Per the germline V gene, CDR1 is SGHDT and CDR2 is YYEEEE. The CDR3 is made up of 16 amino acids. V lost 2 bases and J lost 0, with 12 bases in between. The CDR3 reads CASSFMMGSSYNEQFF. In nucleotides, the CDR3 is TGTGCCAGCAGCTTCATGATGGGGAGCTCCTACAATGAGCAGTTCTTC.

The rearrangement joins TRBV7-6 to TRBJ1-2; tentative D call: TRBD1 (6 bases). The germline V gene encodes CDR1 SGHVS and CDR2 FNYEAQ. CDR3 size: 17 residues. V gave up 5 bases and J gave up 7 bases, with 26 bases separating them. The CDR3 here is CASSPMDSDTRSSGYTF. CDR3 sequence (DNA): TGTGCCAGCAGCCCAATGGACAGTGATACGCGGTCAAGTGGCTACACCTTC. Based on the CDR3 plus reference TRBV7-6 and TRBJ1-2, the full variable domain is GAGVSQSPRYKVTKRGQDVALRCDPISGHVSLYWYRQALGQGPEFLTYFNYEAQQDKSGLPNDRFSAERPEGSISTLTIQRTEQRDSAMYRCASSPMDSDTRSSGYTFGSGTRLTVV.

For the CDR3, the DNA is TGCGCCAGCAGCCATAGCACAGATACGCAGTATTTT. Its translation: CASSHSTDTQYF. The V gene is TRBV5-1, the J gene TRBJ2-3; D ambiguous. This CDR3 comprises 12 residues. CDR1 SGHRS and CDR2 YFSETQ come from the germline V gene. V was trimmed by 4 bases and J by 0 bases, leaving 3 bases between them.

This chain connects TRBV2 to TRBJ2-3, with TRBD2 identical over 7 bases. The CDR3 loop spans 14 amino acids. Germline CDR1 reads SNHLY; CDR2 reads FYNNEI. Losses at the gene ends were 6 bases for V and 0 bases for J; bases not matched to a gene: 3. CDR3 sequence (DNA): TGTGCCAGCAGGGGGGGGACTAGCACAGATACGCAGTATTTT. Its translation: CASRGGTSTDTQYF.

CDR3 amino acids: CASSMQDRAGTEAFF. The CDR3, as DNA: TGCGCCAGCAGCATGCAGGACAGGGCGGGAACTGAAGCTTTCTTT. The rearrangement uses TRBV4-1 and TRBJ1-1, with 8 bases aligning to TRBD1. Germline CDR1 is MGHRA and CDR2 is YSYEKL. The CDR3 has 15 residues. J was trimmed by 5 bases and V by 5 bases; bases with no gene match: 10.

The V gene is TRBV28, the J gene TRBJ2-5; D is unclear. Deletions cut 6 bases from V and 4 bases from J, with 9 bases between. CDR1 MDHEN and CDR2 SYDVKM come from the germline V gene. The CDR3 length is 12 residues. The CDR3 sequence is CASSPFPETQYF. The CDR3 DNA reads as TGTGCCAGCAGCCCTTTTCCAGAGACCCAGTACTTC. The whole variable domain, filled in from reference TRBV28 and TRBJ2-5, reads DVKVTQSSRYLVKRTGEKVFLECVQDMDHENMFWYRQDPGLGLRLIYFSYDVKMKEKGDIPEGYSVSREKKERFSLILESASTNQTSMYLCASSPFPETQYFGPGTRLLVL.

This clone showed up just once. V gene TRBV5-4 combines with J gene TRBJ1-3, with D possibly TRBD1 on 5 matching bases. With 0 bases removed from V and 1 base from J, the gap between germline ends came to 8 bases. In germline, CDR1 is SGHNT, CDR2 YYREEE (reference sequence). The CDR3 covers 15 residues. The CDR3 DNA reads as TGTGCCAGCAGCTTGGGGGGACGGTCTGGAAACACCATATATTTT. Translated: CASSLGGRSGNTIYF.

The chain uses TRBV29-1 and TRBJ1-2; D ambiguous. The V gene lost 8 bases and the J gene lost 10 bases, with 20 bases spanning the gap. Germline values: CDR1 SQVTM, CDR2 ANQGSEA. The CDR3 has 12 residues. The CDR3 here is CSTLSGPGAYTF. The CDR3 nucleotides are TGCAGCACCCTGAGCGGCCCTGGTGCCTACACCTTC. The complete variable domain, with remaining parts taken from reference TRBV29-1 and TRBJ1-2, reads SAVISQKPSRDICQRGTSLTIQCQVDSQVTMMFWYRQQPGQSLTLIATANQGSEATYESGFVIDKFPISRPNLTFSTLTVSNMSPEDSSIYLCSTLSGPGAYTFGSGTRLTVV.

The chain recombines TRBV15 with TRBJ2-7; D remains ambiguous. The CDR3 is 13 amino acids. Germline CDR1 reads LNHNV; CDR2 reads YYDKDF (reference sequence). Trimming took 0 bases from V and 3 from J, leaving 6 bases between them. CDR3 nucleotides: TGTGCCACCAGCAGAGAGGAGAGCTACGAGCAGTACTTC. It translates to CATSREESYEQYF.

The V gene is TRBV4-1, the J gene TRBJ2-7; perhaps TRBD1 as D (5 bases). V was cut by 1 base and J by 1 base, with 8 bases left in between. The CDR3 sequence is 14 residues long. Germline CDR1 reads MGHRA; CDR2 reads YSYEKL. CDR3 coding DNA: TGCGCCAGCAGCCAAGTGGACAAGTCCTACGAGCAGTACTTC. Protein product: CASSQVDKSYEQYF.

This chain uses TRBV29-1 with TRBJ2-1; the match to TRBD1 covers 11 bases. Per germline, CDR1 SQVTM and CDR2 ANQGSEA. V was clipped by 6 bases and J by 5 bases; unmatched bases: 6. The CDR3 sequence is 14 residues long. This CDR3 reads CSVRDRGFDNEQFF. In nucleotides, the CDR3 is TGCAGCGTAAGGGACAGGGGGTTTGACAATGAGCAGTTCTTC.

This rearrangement joins TRBV5-5 to TRBJ2-1; 12 bases agree with TRBD2. With V trimmed by 1 base and J by 5 bases, 4 bases remained unmatched. The CDR3 runs to 16 residues. The germline CDR1 and CDR2 sequences are SGHKS and YYEKEE (reference sequence). Here the CDR3 DNA reads TGTGCCAGCAGCTTGCTAGCGGGGGGGTCGGACAATGAGCAGTTCTTC. As protein: CASSLLAGGSDNEQFF.

CDR3 in amino acids: CASSFGYGYTF. Here the CDR3 DNA reads TGTGCCAGCAGCTTCGGGTATGGCTACACCTTC. The chain recombines TRBV11-2 with TRBJ1-2; D not resolved. The CDR3 consists of 11 residues. Trimming removed 3 bases from V and 5 bases from J, with 4 bases in between. Germline V gene sequence: CDR1 SGHAT, CDR2 FQNNGV.

The gene calls are TRBV18 and TRBJ1-2; 11 nucleotides match TRBD1. After removal of 0 bases from V and 0 bases from J, the junction contained 12 bases not matched to a gene. CDR3 length: 20 residues. Germline values: CDR1 KGHSH, CDR2 LQKENI. The chain's CDR3 is CASSPPLVPGTGGANYGYTF. The DNA of the CDR3 is TGTGCCAGCTCACCACCGTTGGTCCCCGGGACAGGGGGAGCTAACTATGGCTACACCTTC.

The chain has TRBV13 and TRBJ1-1; weak D call: TRBD1 (5 bases). The germline V gene encodes CDR1 PRHDT and CDR2 FYEKMQ (reference sequence). The CDR3 has 12 residues. Trimming pared 4 bases from V and 6 bases from J, leaving 9 bases between. The CDR3 DNA is TGTGCCAGCAGCTCCGCGGGGCCTGAAGCTTTCTTT. It codes for CASSSAGPEAFF.

The gene calls are TRBV10-2 and TRBJ1-5, with TRBD1 matching 9 bases. This CDR3 has 15 amino acids. CDR1 is WSHSY, CDR2 SAAADI, per germline. The V gene end was trimmed by 6 bases and the J gene end by 6 bases; junction bases not matched to a gene: 9. This chain's CDR3 is CASRGQGKLSQPQHF. CDR3 DNA sequence: TGCGCCAGCAGGGGACAGGGCAAGTTGAGTCAGCCCCAGCATTTT.

V is TRBV5-1 and J is TRBJ1-1; 7 positions agree with TRBD1. This CDR3 has 17 residues. Looked up from germline, CDR1 is SGHRS and CDR2 is YFSETQ. V gave up 4 bases and J gave up 1 base; unmatched junction bases: 13. CDR3 DNA sequence: TGCGCCAGCAGCCCCAATACAGGGGTTAAGGGGAACACTGAAGCTTTCTTT. It yields the protein CASSPNTGVKGNTEAFF.

The chain joins TRBV15 to TRBJ2-3; D gene uncertain. The CDR3 extends over 16 amino acids. Germline values: CDR1 LNHNV, CDR2 YYDKDF (reference sequence). V was trimmed by 1 base and J by 3 bases, leaving 14 bases between them. The chain's CDR3 is CATSRVRLGGTDTQYF. The DNA for the CDR3 is TGTGCCACCAGCAGAGTACGTTTAGGTGGGACAGATACGCAGTATTTT.

The chain combines TRBV5-1 with TRBJ2-3; D may be TRBD1 or TRBD2 (5 bases each). Per the germline V gene, CDR1 is SGHRS and CDR2 is YFSETQ. V lost 2 bases and J 3 bases, leaving 19 bases between the germline ends. The CDR3 contains 17 residues. The CDR3 loop reads CASSLRSRDWGTDTQYF. The CDR3, as DNA: TGCGCCAGCAGCTTACGGAGCCGAGACTGGGGGACAGATACGCAGTATTTT.

The DNA of the CDR3 is TGTGCCAGTAGTATATCGGGCTACAATGAGCAGTTCTTC. The encoded protein is CASSISGYNEQFF. The chain carries TRBV19 and TRBJ2-1, with D hard to call. CDR3 length: 13 residues. V gave up 2 bases and J gave up 3 bases, with 5 bases separating them. Germline V lookup: CDR1 LNHDA, CDR2 SQIVND (reference sequence).

In its sample, this clone was seen once. This chain uses TRBV29-1 with TRBJ1-5; tentative D call: TRBD1 (5 bases). The CDR3 loop spans 13 amino acids. Per the germline V gene, CDR1 is SQVTM and CDR2 is ANQGSEA. V was shortened by 6 bases and J by 8 bases, with 17 bases between the two germline ends. CDR3 nucleotide sequence: TGCAGCGTAGCCTCCGGGGCTAAGGAGCCCCAGCATTTT. This translates into CSVASGAKEPQHF.

The chain combines TRBV10-1 with TRBJ2-7, with 7 bases aligning to TRBD1. CDR3 length: 20 residues. The germline V gene has CDR1 WNHNN and CDR2 SYGVQD (reference sequence). The ends lost 3 bases at V and 1 base at J; junction bases unmatched: 21. The chain's CDR3 is CASSDRSDILGDSESYEQYF. As DNA, the CDR3 is TGCGCCAGCAGTGACCGAAGCGATATTTTGGGGGACAGTGAATCCTACGAGCAGTACTTC.

The genes are TRBV11-2 and TRBJ2-1, with D maybe TRBD1 (6 bases). Germline values: CDR1 SGHAT, CDR2 FQNNGV. V was shortened by 3 bases and J by 7 bases, with 13 bases between the two germline ends. This CDR3 comprises 14 residues. CDR3 nucleotides: TGTGCCAGCAGCTTTGCCCTAGGGGGAAATGAGCAGTTCTTC. Its protein is CASSFALGGNEQFF. Together with reference TRBV11-2 and TRBJ2-1, the CDR3 gives the full variable domain: EAGVAQSPRYKIIEKRQSVAFWCNPISGHATLYWYQQILGQGPKLLIQFQNNGVVDDSQLPKDRFSAERLKGVDSTLKIQPAKLEDSAVYLCASSFALGGNEQFFGPGTRLTVL.